This T cell receptor (beta chain) came from a study of blood T cell repertoires in COVID-19. Overall study: Researchers got acute and convalescent COVID-19 samples from the United States, Italy and Spain.

V gave up 6 bases and J gave up 7 bases, with 7 bases separating them. Germline V lookup: CDR1 SQVTM, CDR2 ANQGSEA. This CDR3 is built from 10 residues. Original analysis: Amplification with reference gene primers provided the estimates of nucleated cell counts. The data were produced by immunoSEQ multiplex PCR, yet TCRdb's version contains in-frame clones alone and is incomplete. V and J calls and clone size are those listed in that table; D and trimming were worked out from the DNA. The sample shows around 45,000 clones, approximately 90% of them seen only once. The chain joins TRBV29-1 to TRBJ2-1, with D hard to call. This TCR was recovered from a man of 80 years or more with acute or convalescent COVID-19. Sequenced sample: peripheral blood. The CDR3 loop reads CSVAVNEQFF. CDR3 in DNA: TGCAGCGTCGCAGTGAATGAGCAGTTCTTC.